One sample yielded the 17 T cell receptor beta chains listed below, sequenced in a study of T cells in Graves' hyperthyroidism and ophthalmopathy. RNA transcripts yielded amplified TCR beta CDR3 regions. The TCR CDR3 first-round RT-PCR relied on the HTBI primer set. TCRdb independently ran MiXCR on the multiplex PCR reads; one entry per CDR3 protein. Of a few hundred thousand distinct CDR3 sequences in the sample, over 45% were seen once. Source material: peripheral blood or thyroid tissue (not recorded which). The source is an adult woman with Graves' disease, either hyperthyroidism or ophthalmopathy (not recorded which).

This clonotype was picked up many times. The genes are TRBV4-1 and TRBJ1-2; 9 bases line up with TRBD1. Per germline, CDR1 MGHRA and CDR2 YSYEKL. Trimming took 2 bases from V and 7 from J; bases not matched to a gene: 5. This CDR3 is built from 14 residues. The CDR3 spells CASSQMNRGPGYTF. In DNA, the CDR3 is TGCGCCAGCAGCCAAATGAACAGGGGGCCTGGCTACACCTTC.

This clonotype was counted ten times or more. The chain carries TRBV5-1 and TRBJ1-1, with TRBD1 matching 7 bases. CDR1 SGHRS and CDR2 YFSETQ come from the germline V gene. This CDR3 has 17 residues. The V gene end was trimmed by 4 bases and the J gene end by 0 bases; junction bases not matched to a gene: 12. This CDR3 is CASSPKQGMTMNTEAFF. The CDR3 DNA is TGCGCCAGCAGCCCGAAACAGGGGATGACGATGAACACTGAAGCTTTCTTT.

The rearrangement links TRBV10-3 to TRBJ2-7, with 13 bases that match TRBD2. The CDR3 runs to 14 residues. Germline loops: CDR1 ENHRY, CDR2 SYGVKD. Germline trimming cut 7 bases from V and 6 bases from J; bases unmatched to any gene: 6. CDR3 sequence (DNA): TGTGCCATCACTGGACTAGCGGGAGCCGGCGAGCAGTACTTC. This translates into CAITGLAGAGEQYF.

As for this clonotype: The conserved closing phenylalanine or tryptophan is absent in this CDR3, likely reflecting a read error. The chain combines TRBV7-2 with TRBJ1-2, with D hard to call. CDR1 is SGHTA and CDR2 is FQGNSA in the germline V gene. This CDR3 spans 15 amino acids. CDR3 bases: TGTGCCAGCAGCTTAGTACAGAATTTTAACTATGACTACACCCTC. It translates to CASSLVQNFNYDYTL.

The chain uses TRBV20-1 and TRBJ1-6; no clear D gene. The CDR3 consists of 15 residues. The V gene lost 1 base and the J gene lost 6 bases, with 13 bases spanning the gap. Looked up from germline, CDR1 is DFQATT and CDR2 is SNEGSKA (reference sequence). The CDR3 DNA reads as TGCAGTGCTAGAGTGCCCGGGATTCCTAATTCACCCCTCCACTTT. It is translated as CSARVPGIPNSPLHF.

This clonotype was counted a few times. CDR3 in DNA: TGCAGTGCTAGTCCGCCTCCTATAGGCTACGAGCAGTACTTC. Its protein product is CSASPPPIGYEQYF. This chain links TRBV20-1 with TRBJ2-7; D gene uncertain. This CDR3 contains 14 residues. The V gene lost 3 bases and the J gene lost 3 bases, with 15 bases spanning the gap. The germline gives CDR1 DFQATT, CDR2 SNEGSKA (reference sequence).

This clonotype was seen repeatedly, ten times or more. The chain recombines TRBV7-3 with TRBJ2-2, with D possibly being TRBD1 or TRBD2 (7 bases each). CDR1 SGHTA and CDR2 FQGTGA come from the germline V gene. The CDR3 contains 16 residues. The ends were cut back, 5 bases at V and 3 bases at J, with 16 bases in the middle. CDR3: CASSTRQGGHTGELFF. CDR3 bases: TGTGCCAGCAGCACCCGACAGGGAGGGCACACCGGGGAGCTGTTTTTT. Using reference TRBV7-3 and TRBJ2-2 for the parts outside the CDR3, the full variable domain is GAGVSQTPSNKVTEKGKYVELRCDPISGHTALYWYRQSLGQGPEFLIYFQGTGAADDSGLPNDRFFAVRPEGSVSTLKIQRTERGDSAVYLCASSTRQGGHTGELFFGEGSRLTVL.

The rearrangement links TRBV10-3 to TRBJ1-2, with D perhaps matching TRBD1 (5 bases). The germline gives CDR1 ENHRY, CDR2 SYGVKD. CDR3 length: 13 residues. Trimming left V 8 bases short and J 0 bases short, with 10 bases between. CDR3 region: CAIYRGPNYGYTF. CDR3 coding DNA: TGTGCCATCTACCGGGGCCCTAACTATGGCTACACCTTC.

The chain is built from TRBV27 and TRBJ2-6, with unresolved D. The CDR3 is 13 amino acids. The germline V gene encodes CDR1 MNHEY and CDR2 SMNVEV (reference sequence). V was pared by 2 bases and J by 5 bases, with 4 bases between. The CDR3 DNA sequence: TGTGCCAGCAGTTTAAGCAGGGCCAACGTCCTGACTTTC. The encoded protein is CASSLSRANVLTF. Full variable domain (missing parts from reference TRBV27 and TRBJ2-6): EAQVTQNPRYLITVTGKKLTVTCSQNMNHEYMSWYRQDPGLGLRQIYYSMNVEVTDKGDVPEGYKVSRKEKRNFPLILESPSPNQTSLYFCASSLSRANVLTFGAGSRLTVL.

The sample holds one count of this clonotype. A much larger clonotype is one base distant, so this may be a read error. The CDR3 carries no conserved terminal phenylalanine or tryptophan, so it likely arises from a read error. CDR3: CASSPTSPYEQYC. The CDR3 nucleotides are TGCGCCAGCAGCCCCACTAGCCCATACGAGCAGTACTGC. The genes are TRBV5-1 and TRBJ2-7, with D possibly TRBD2 on 6 matching bases. With 4 bases removed from V and 4 bases from J, the gap between germline ends came to 12 bases. The CDR3 is 13 residues long. Germline V gene data show CDR1 as SGHRS and CDR2 as YFSETQ.

Ten or more counts support this clonotype. CDR3 coding DNA: TGTGCCAGCAGCTTAGTACAGGGACAGTACTTC. Encoded protein: CASSLVQGQYF. V gene TRBV11-2 combines with J gene TRBJ2-7; D possibly corresponds to TRBD1 (6 bases). The germline V gene has CDR1 SGHAT and CDR2 FQNNGV. This CDR3 spans 11 amino acids. V was cut by 1 base and J by 10 bases, with 8 bases left in between.

This clonotype was picked up many times. The chain is built from TRBV5-1 and TRBJ1-2; 7 bases align to TRBD1. CDR1 and CDR2 (germline): SGHRS, YFSETQ. There are 15 residues in the CDR3. V trimming: 7 bases; J trimming: 8 bases; junction bases outside the gene matches: 17. The CDR3: CASASGPTGPGGYTF. The CDR3 nucleotides are TGCGCCAGCGCATCCGGCCCGACAGGGCCCGGGGGCTACACCTTC.

This clonotype was seen many times. The chain links TRBV5-1 to TRBJ2-7; D is ambiguous. Germline CDR1 is SGHRS and CDR2 is YFSETQ. The CDR3 covers 13 residues. The V end was cut by 3 bases, the J end by 7 bases, with 14 bases between. In DNA, the CDR3 is TGCGCCAGCAGCTCGGCCGCGGCGAGGGAGCAGTACTTC. Translated, it gives CASSSAAAREQYF.

V gene TRBV24-1 combines with J gene TRBJ2-5; the match to TRBD1 covers 9 bases. Germline V CDR1 and CDR2: KGHDR, SFDVKD. The V and J ends lost 3 bases and 5 bases, in that order; junction bases with no gene match: 9. The CDR3 is made up of 16 amino acids. This chain's CDR3 is CATSDATGGFGETQYF. CDR3 nucleotides: TGTGCCACCAGTGATGCAACAGGGGGCTTTGGCGAGACCCAGTACTTC.

This clonotype has at least ten counts. The gene calls are TRBV27 and TRBJ1-1; a weak D match, TRBD1 (5 bases). Germline V lookup: CDR1 MNHEY, CDR2 SMNVEV (reference sequence). With 7 bases removed from V and 0 bases from J, the gap between germline ends came to 9 bases. This CDR3 has 13 residues. The CDR3 sequence is CASIGDMNTEAFF. In DNA, the CDR3 is TGTGCCAGCATAGGGGATATGAACACTGAAGCTTTCTTT.

This clonotype was counted once. CDR3 nucleotides: TGTGCCAGCACCCCGACAGGGGATGTAGAAAAACTGTTTTTT. It specifies CASTPTGDVEKLFF. The chain uses TRBV7-9 and TRBJ1-4, with 8 nucleotides matching TRBD1. The germline V gene encodes CDR1 SEHNR and CDR2 FQNEAQ (reference sequence). V lost 7 bases to trimming and J lost 8 bases; unmatched junction nucleotides: 9. CDR3 length: 14 residues.

The rearrangement joins TRBV7-2 to TRBJ1-3; 9 nucleotides match TRBD1. The CDR3 is 15 amino acids. Germline CDR1 is SGHTA and CDR2 is FQGNSA. J was trimmed by 4 bases and V by 5 bases; bases with no gene match: 6. In DNA, the CDR3 is TGTGCCAGCAGCACGGGACAGGGATTCGGAAACACCATATATTTT. Translated: CASSTGQGFGNTIYF.